The 29 T cell receptor beta chains listed next were all sequenced from one sample in a study of T cell changes during pregnancy in multiple sclerosis (dated by TCRdb to 2018 to 2020). The library was made by the immunoSEQ multiplex PCR assay. TCRdb re-hosts the immuneACCESS table, in-frame sequences only. Its copies lack some clones; in the studies checked, an unresolved V gene accounts for under half of them, and the cause for the rest is not known. Within this sample are over 50,000 clones, with approximately 91% of them counted one time only. Over 1.5% of the sample is taken by the ten largest. Sequenced here: peripheral blood, sampled in the first trimester of pregnancy. Source of these receptors: a female donor with multiple sclerosis, enrolled in a pregnancy study.

The chain uses TRBV6-1 and TRBJ1-4; D possibly corresponds to TRBD1 (6 bases). Looked up from germline, CDR1 is MNHNS and CDR2 is SASEGT. The CDR3 loop spans 14 amino acids. Trimming cost V 6 bases and J 7 bases, with 15 bases left between them. This CDR3 is CASRLQGSGEKLFF. In DNA form, the CDR3 reads TGTGCCAGCAGGCTACAGGGCTCTGGTGAAAAACTGTTTTTT.

The J gene is TRBJ1-1, the V gene TRBV6-6, with TRBD1 as a possible D gene (6 bases). Germline V gene sequence: CDR1 MNHNY, CDR2 SVGAGI (reference sequence). There are 14 residues in the CDR3. Trimming pared 4 bases from V and 0 bases from J, leaving 9 bases between. Written as DNA, the CDR3 is TGTGCCAGCAGTTTCCAGGGGATGAACACTGAAGCTTTCTTT. Amino acid sequence: CASSFQGMNTEAFF.

The chain couples TRBV27 to TRBJ1-1, with a weak D call TRBD1 (6 bases). Germline values: CDR1 MNHEY, CDR2 SMNVEV (reference sequence). The CDR3 contains 15 residues. Trimming stripped 5 bases from V and 1 base from J, with 14 bases between. CDR3 loop: CASSLGGGTNTEAFF. CDR3 DNA sequence: TGTGCCAGCAGTCTAGGGGGGGGCACGAACACTGAAGCTTTCTTT.

This chain connects TRBV12-5 to TRBJ1-1, with D hard to call. The ends were cut back, 2 bases at V and 4 bases at J, with 11 bases in the middle. CDR3 length equals 14 residues. Germline values: CDR1 LGHNT, CDR2 FRNRAP. This CDR3 reads CASGLFYSGTEAFF. CDR3 bases: TGTGCTAGTGGTTTGTTCTATTCTGGCACTGAAGCTTTCTTT.

This clone was picked up a small number of times. This CDR3 reads CAWSVDRGEQPQHF. The CDR3, as DNA: TGTGCCTGGAGTGTAGACAGGGGGGAACAGCCCCAGCATTTT. This sequence joins TRBV30 and TRBJ1-5; 9 bases map to TRBD1. Germline V gives CDR1 GTSNPN, CDR2 SVGIG (reference sequence). This CDR3 region has 14 residues. J gave up 7 bases and V 0 bases, and 4 bases lay outside the gene matches.

This sequence joins TRBV18 and TRBJ2-7, with D possibly matching TRBD2 (5 bases). V was clipped by 0 bases and J by 3 bases, with 6 bases between them. Germline assignment: CDR1 KGHSH and CDR2 LQKENI. The CDR3 contains 13 residues. The CDR3 sequence: CASSPPEVYEQYF. The CDR3 DNA is TGTGCCAGCTCACCACCGGAGGTCTACGAGCAGTACTTC.

The rearrangement joins TRBV7-3 to TRBJ1-2; TRBD1 matches 7 bases. This CDR3 spans 14 amino acids. Trimming removed 5 bases from V and 2 bases from J; junction bases left unmatched: 5. The germline V gene encodes CDR1 SGHTA and CDR2 FQGTGA. The DNA for the CDR3 is TGTGCCAGCAGCCCCGGAGGGGGCAACTATGGCTACACCTTC. Protein sequence: CASSPGGGNYGYTF.

This chain connects TRBV9 to TRBJ1-1; D unresolved. The CDR3 has 14 residues. V lost 4 bases and J lost 5, with 15 bases in between. Germline assignment: CDR1 SGDLS and CDR2 YYNGEE. CDR3 in amino acids: CASSPRLSGTEAFF. The CDR3 DNA reads as TGTGCCAGCAGCCCAAGACTGAGCGGAACTGAAGCTTTCTTT.

V gene TRBV7-9 combines with J gene TRBJ2-3, with D possibly being TRBD1 (5 bases). CDR1 is SEHNR and CDR2 is FQNEAQ in the germline V gene (reference sequence). This CDR3 contains 14 residues. V was shortened by 1 base and J by 7 bases, with 12 bases between the two germline ends. The CDR3 reads CASSLGKGVHTQYF. The CDR3 bases are TGTGCCAGCAGCTTAGGGAAAGGGGTGCATACGCAGTATTTT.

The gene calls are TRBV29-1 and TRBJ1-2, with 9 positions matching TRBD1. After removal of 3 bases from V and 9 bases from J, the junction contained 2 bases not matched to a gene. CDR1 and CDR2 from the germline V gene are SQVTM and ANQGSEA. The CDR3 has 11 residues. The CDR3 sequence is CSVEGTGRYTF. CDR3 bases: TGCAGCGTTGAGGGGACAGGGCGCTACACCTTC.

The V call is TRBV7-6, the J call TRBJ2-5; 8 nucleotides align to TRBD1. The junction had 11 bases not matched to a gene; V was cut back by 6 bases and J by 5 bases. This CDR3 contains 15 residues. CDR1 and CDR2 from the germline V gene are SGHVS and FNYEAQ. CDR3 coding DNA: TGTGCCAGCAGTAGTGACAGGGGAGGATGGGAGACCCAGTACTTC. It yields the protein CASSSDRGGWETQYF.

The genes are TRBV9 and TRBJ1-2; D gene unclear. The CDR3 consists of 16 residues. V was trimmed by 3 bases and J by 5 bases, leaving 20 bases between them. Per the germline V gene, CDR1 is SGDLS and CDR2 is YYNGEE. DNA for the CDR3: TGTGCCAGCAGCGACCCAGGCGCCTCAAGGTCGTATGGCTACACCTTC. Amino acids: CASSDPGASRSYGYTF. Drawing the rest from reference TRBV9 and TRBJ1-2, the complete variable domain is DSGVTQTPKHLITATGQRVTLRCSPRSGDLSVYWYQQSLDQGLQFLIQYYNGEERAKGNILERFSAQQFPDLHSELNLSSLELGDSALYFCASSDPGASRSYGYTFGSGTRLTVV.

The chain links TRBV15 to TRBJ2-1; maybe TRBD1 (5 bases). Trimming took off 1 base at V and 8 bases at J, with 18 bases between the two ends. CDR1 and CDR2 from the germline V gene are LNHNV and YYDKDF (reference sequence). This CDR3 contains 16 residues. Here the CDR3 reads CATSRVVWGPRDEQFF. The CDR3 region has the DNA TGTGCCACCAGCAGAGTTGTGTGGGGCCCTAGGGATGAGCAGTTCTTC.

CDR3 in amino acids: CASSLETGNYGYTF. CDR3 DNA sequence: TGTGCCAGCAGCTTGGAGACAGGGAACTATGGCTACACCTTC. The chain uses TRBV5-5 and TRBJ1-2, with 7 bases identical to TRBD1. V was clipped by 0 bases and J by 2 bases; unmatched bases: 1. The CDR3 runs to 14 residues. CDR1 and CDR2 (germline): SGHKS, YYEKEE (reference sequence).

The chain couples TRBV9 to TRBJ2-7, with D possibly TRBD2 on 6 matching bases. Between the trimmed V and J ends, which lost 7 bases and 9 bases, there was a span of 20 bases. The CDR3 totals 13 residues. Germline-derived CDR1 and CDR2 are SGDLS and YYNGEE. CDR3 in DNA: TGTGCCAGCGAAGGTATCCCGGACGGGGGGCAGTACTTC. Encoded protein: CASEGIPDGGQYF. The full variable domain, in which reference TRBV9 and TRBJ2-7 provide the parts outside the CDR3, is DSGVTQTPKHLITATGQRVTLRCSPRSGDLSVYWYQQSLDQGLQFLIQYYNGEERAKGNILERFSAQQFPDLHSELNLSSLELGDSALYFCASEGIPDGGQYFGPGTRLTVT.

Of note for this clone: The same CDR3 can be traced to other DNA sequences in this sample. The gene calls are TRBV5-1 and TRBJ2-7; 7 nucleotides line up with TRBD1. Trimming cost V 5 bases and J 4 bases; bases outside gene matches: 9. Germline V lookup: CDR1 SGHRS, CDR2 YFSETQ. CDR3 length: 14 amino acids. CDR3 coding DNA: TGCGCCAGCAGTCGTGGACAGGAGACTTACGAGCAGTACTTC. Protein product: CASSRGQETYEQYF.

The chain uses TRBV5-4 and TRBJ2-5, with D unresolved. CDR3 length: 12 amino acids. V lost 2 bases and J 0 bases, leaving 2 bases between the germline ends. Germline values: CDR1 SGHNT, CDR2 YYREEE (reference sequence). CDR3 residues: CASSFDQETQYF. The CDR3 DNA is TGTGCCAGCAGCTTCGACCAAGAGACCCAGTACTTC. Variable domain in full (rest from reference TRBV5-4 and TRBJ2-5): ETGVTQSPTHLIKTRGQQVTLRCSSQSGHNTVSWYQQALGQGPQFIFQYYREEENGRGNFPPRFSGLQFPNYSSELNVNALELDDSALYLCASSFDQETQYFGPGTRLLVL.

This clone was picked up a small number of times. The V call is TRBV6-4, the J call TRBJ1-2, with 8 positions matching TRBD1. This CDR3 has 15 amino acids. Looked up from germline, CDR1 is MRHNA and CDR2 is SNTAGT. V was clipped by 0 bases and J by 7 bases; unmatched bases: 7. CDR3 sequence (DNA): TGTGCCAGCAGTGACTCTGCAGGAACAGGGGGTGGCTACACCTTC. Translation: CASSDSAGTGGGYTF.

V is TRBV5-6 and J is TRBJ1-4; a possible D gene is TRBD1 (5 bases). The V and J ends lost 0 bases and 8 bases respectively, with 17 bases between them. Germline CDR1 reads SGHDT; CDR2 reads YYEEEE. The CDR3 is 16 amino acids. The CDR3 is CASSLVGADKEEKLFF. CDR3 in DNA: TGTGCCAGCAGCTTGGTTGGGGCGGATAAGGAAGAAAAACTGTTTTTT.

The chain links TRBV28 to TRBJ2-7; TRBD1 aligns across 7 bases. The length of the CDR3 is 13 residues. Unmatched junction bases numbered 4, after V lost 5 bases and J lost 3 bases. The germline V gene has CDR1 MDHEN and CDR2 SYDVKM. The CDR3 reads CASSLTGYYEQYF. CDR3 in DNA: TGTGCCAGCAGTCTGACAGGGTACTACGAGCAGTACTTC.

The V gene is TRBV11-2, the J gene TRBJ2-1; TRBD2 matches 8 bases. The V gene's germline CDR1 is SGHAT and CDR2 FQNNGV. The J segment lost 8 bases and the V segment lost 0 bases, leaving 6 bases of the junction unmatched. The CDR3 sequence is 15 residues long. This chain's CDR3 is CASSLDRGLGYEQFF. CDR3 nucleotide sequence: TGTGCCAGCAGCTTAGATCGGGGACTAGGCTATGAGCAGTTCTTC. The variable domain in full, completed from reference TRBV11-2 and TRBJ2-1, reads EAGVAQSPRYKIIEKRQSVAFWCNPISGHATLYWYQQILGQGPKLLIQFQNNGVVDDSQLPKDRFSAERLKGVDSTLKIQPAKLEDSAVYLCASSLDRGLGYEQFFGPGTRLTVL.

In DNA, the CDR3 is TGCGCCAGCAGCTTGGATTCGGGGGGCGACCAGCCCCAGCATTTT. Protein: CASSLDSGGDQPQHF. The J gene is TRBJ1-5, the V gene TRBV5-1; D possibly corresponds to TRBD1 (6 bases). Germline loops: CDR1 SGHRS, CDR2 YFSETQ. Trimming shortened V by 0 bases and J by 7 bases, and 14 bases separated the two germline ends. The CDR3 has 15 amino acids.

The chain joins TRBV18 to TRBJ2-1; tentative D call: TRBD2 (5 bases). The CDR3 spans 14 residues. V was cut by 3 bases and J by 2 bases, with 8 bases left in between. Germline CDR1 is KGHSH and CDR2 is LQKENI. As DNA, the CDR3 is TGTGCCAGCTCACCTTCCGGGACCTACAATGAGCAGTTCTTC. Translation: CASSPSGTYNEQFF.

V is TRBV7-8 and J is TRBJ1-4; maybe TRBD1 (5 bases). The germline V gene has CDR1 SGHVS and CDR2 FQNEAQ. V dropped 0 bases and J dropped 0 bases, with 11 bases sitting between them. The CDR3 is 17 amino acids. The CDR3 region is CASSLAADSTTNEKLFF. The DNA of the CDR3 is TGTGCCAGCAGCTTAGCAGCTGACAGCACAACTAATGAAAAACTGTTTTTT.

V and J are TRBV9 and TRBJ1-4, with TRBD1 matching over 8 bases. Germline lookup yields CDR1 SGDLS and CDR2 YYNGEE. The V gene end was trimmed by 3 bases and the J gene end by 4 bases; junction bases not matched to a gene: 5. CDR3 size: 15 residues. Here the CDR3 DNA reads TGTGCCAGCAGCGACCAGGGGGCCTATAATGAAAAACTGTTTTTT. This encodes CASSDQGAYNEKLFF.

This rearrangement joins TRBV11-2 to TRBJ1-4, with D maybe TRBD1 (5 bases). The V gene lost 1 base and the J gene lost 8 bases, with 14 bases spanning the gap. The CDR3 is 15 residues long. Germline V gene sequence: CDR1 SGHAT, CDR2 FQNNGV. CDR3 coding DNA: TGTGCCAGCAGCTTAGGGGGCAAGGGTAACGAAAAACTGTTTTTT. It yields the protein CASSLGGKGNEKLFF.

J is TRBJ2-2 and V is TRBV10-1; D remains unclear. The CDR3 contains 13 residues. V was trimmed by 0 bases and J by 7 bases, leaving 6 bases between them. Germline CDR1 and CDR2: WNHNN and SYGVQD (reference sequence). This chain's CDR3 is CASSESVVGELFF. As DNA, the CDR3 is TGCGCCAGCAGTGAGTCGGTAGTCGGGGAGCTGTTTTTT.

The V gene is TRBV4-1, the J gene TRBJ2-5, with D unclear. The end of the DNA fits TRBJ2-7 better, so the J call may be wrong. This CDR3 spans 14 amino acids. Germline CDR1 and CDR2: MGHRA and YSYEKL. In DNA form, the CDR3 reads TGCGCCAGCAGCCAAGCCGGGTCCTACTACGAGCAGTACTTC. As protein: CASSQAGSYYEQYF.

The chain employs TRBV2 and TRBJ2-7; 10 bases are a match to TRBD1. Per germline, CDR1 SNHLY and CDR2 FYNNEI. CDR3 length: 14 residues. The V gene end was trimmed by 4 bases and the J gene end by 4 bases; junction bases not matched to a gene: 4. Here the CDR3 DNA reads TGTGCCAGCAGTGCCCGGGACAGGGGTTACGAGCAGTACTTC. Amino acid sequence: CASSARDRGYEQYF.